This TCR beta chain was sequenced during a study of T-cell memory formation after mild COVID-19 (dated by TCRdb to the early 2020s). General notes on the study: TCR sequence clusters from the two donors were found to be largely donor specific. Longitudinal TCRalpha and TCRbeta repertoire sequencing tracked T-cell clones expanding and contracting after mild COVID-19 in a couple of donors. The cohort was made up of two young adult volunteers, one female and one male, who were previously healthy.

Sequencing was performed on an Illumina NovaSeq 6000. TCRalpha and TCRbeta cDNA libraries were built by 5'RACE with constant-segment primers, adding sample barcodes and unique molecular identifiers. Trizol reagent was used to extract RNA from every sample. The libraries were amplified in two PCR steps, and the second step added a second sample barcode and Illumina TruSeq adapters. Sequencing of libraries was performed on an Illumina NovaSeq with 2 x 150 bp paired-end reads. On the study's bioinformatics: The reads were demultiplexed and collapsed into UMI-guided consensus sequences using migec v1.2.7. With mixcr v2.1.11, UMI consensuses were aligned to TRA and TRB V and J templates and assembled into clonotypes. A clonotype was counted as expanded or contracted only if both edgeR and NoisET called the change significant, with noise models trained on biological replicates. For edgeR calls, the cutoffs were a false discovery rate-adjusted p below 0.01 and a log2 fold-change threshold of 1. As an exploratory analysis of dynamics, max-normalized trajectories of the 1000 most abundant clonotypes were examined with PCA combined with hierarchical clustering. Separately sequenced CD4+ and CD8+ repertoires were used to assign the CD4 or CD8 phenotype of responding clones. The public sequencing data were trimmed at Q25 with fastp and processed into clonotypes with MiXCR by TCRdb, which kept only in-frame beta chains. Every distinct CDR3 protein forms one entry, paired with its most common genes and DNA. These V and J calls derive from TCRdb rather than the authors' analysis. The sample data list roughly 170,000 distinct CDR3 sequences, and roughly a fifth of these were observed just once. About 21% of the sample lies in the top ten.

What the work shows at the level of the full study, not this receptor alone: Some responding clones were detected in pre-infection memory, which suggested that pre-existing cross-reactive memory T cells had joined the SARS-CoV-2 response. Contracting CD4+ clones were found mainly in CM and EM memory subsets, while CD8+ clones were enriched in EMRA. SARS-CoV-2 specificity of the second-wave clones peaking on day 37 was not confirmed. The study included only a couple of mild cases, and larger cohorts that include severe cases with pre-infection samples were judged to be necessary. From day 15 to 85, contracting clones showed balanced CD4/CD8 phenotypes, whereas a second wave of clones that expanded from day 15 to 37 leaned towards CD4+.

This clonotype occurred a few times. The antigen it binds to is not known. Qualities for individual bases were not recorded, and no much larger clone is one base off. Ficoll-Paque density gradient centrifugation was the method used to isolate PBMCs. The TCR originated in an adult woman who had mild COVID-19 (a few samples of this study predate the infection). The sample titles of this study are shuffled in the database, so cell type and time point are left out; the donor was told from shared clones. What was sequenced was PBMCs or a T cell subset sorted from them (not recorded which).

The nucleotide sequence is given as TGTGCCAGCAGCTTAGCGCAAACGTACAATGAGCAGTTCTTC. Its product reads: CASSLAQTYNEQFF. The chain was built from TRBV7-6 and TRBJ2-1; no D gene call is confident. CDR1 and CDR2, looked up from the germline V gene, are SGHVS and FNYEAQ. The CDR3 measures 14 amino acids from cysteine to phenylalanine. Here the CDR3 DNA is all that survives: 42 bases in frame from base 1. Cut back by 0 bases and 4 bases, the V and J ends lie 7 bases apart. Reference TRBV7-6 and TRBJ2-1 proteins supply the regions before and after the CDR3; the full variable domain is: GAGVSQSPRYKVTKRGQDVALRCDPISGHVSLYWYRQALGQGPEFLTYFNYEAQQDKSGLPNDRFSAERPEGSISTLTIQRTEQRDSAMYRCASSLAQTYNEQFFGPGTRLTVL.